This T cell receptor (beta chain) was profiled in a study of shared clonotypes between healthy human individuals. The naive CD8 population came from CD45RO-negative cells selected for CCR7, without terminally differentiated effector memory CD45RA+ cells. Germline V gene data show CDR1 as SEHNR and CDR2 as FQNEAQ (reference sequence). The CDR3 spans 15 residues. With 1 base removed from V and 4 bases from J, the gap between germline ends came to 13 bases. The method was immunoSEQ multiplex PCR; TCRdb's version includes in-frame clones alone and lacks a portion of them. This table has roughly 2,000,000 clones, about 95% appearing once.

The source is a man between 18 and 35 years old in good health. V usage is TRBV7-9 and J usage is TRBJ2-5, with D perhaps TRBD1 or TRBD2 (6 bases each). The sample taken for sequencing was naive CD8+ T cells sorted from blood. CDR3 residues: CASSLEGGIGETQYF. CDR3 coding DNA: TGTGCCAGCAGCTTAGAAGGGGGGATCGGAGAGACCCAGTACTTC.